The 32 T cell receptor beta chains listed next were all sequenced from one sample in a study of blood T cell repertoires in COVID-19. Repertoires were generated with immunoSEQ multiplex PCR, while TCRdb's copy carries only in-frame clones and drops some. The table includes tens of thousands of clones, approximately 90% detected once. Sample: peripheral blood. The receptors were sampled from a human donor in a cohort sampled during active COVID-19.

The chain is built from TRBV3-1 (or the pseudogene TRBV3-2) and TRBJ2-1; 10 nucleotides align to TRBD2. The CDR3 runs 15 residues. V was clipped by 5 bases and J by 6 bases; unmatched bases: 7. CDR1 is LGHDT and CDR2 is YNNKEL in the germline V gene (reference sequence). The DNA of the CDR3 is TGTGCCAGCAGCTCTAGCGGGAGTAAGTCCAATGAGCAGTTCTTC. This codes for CASSSSGSKSNEQFF.

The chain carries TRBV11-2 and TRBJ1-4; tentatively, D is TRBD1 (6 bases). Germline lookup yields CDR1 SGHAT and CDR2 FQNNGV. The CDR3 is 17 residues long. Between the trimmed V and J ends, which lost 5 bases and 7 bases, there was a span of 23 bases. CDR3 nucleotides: TGTGCCAGCAGCGTAGTGGGTCAGGGGACGGGCGGTGAAAAACTGTTTTTT. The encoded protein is CASSVVGQGTGGEKLFF. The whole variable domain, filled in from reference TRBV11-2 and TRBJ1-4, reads EAGVAQSPRYKIIEKRQSVAFWCNPISGHATLYWYQQILGQGPKLLIQFQNNGVVDDSQLPKDRFSAERLKGVDSTLKIQPAKLEDSAVYLCASSVVGQGTGGEKLFFGSGTQLSVL.

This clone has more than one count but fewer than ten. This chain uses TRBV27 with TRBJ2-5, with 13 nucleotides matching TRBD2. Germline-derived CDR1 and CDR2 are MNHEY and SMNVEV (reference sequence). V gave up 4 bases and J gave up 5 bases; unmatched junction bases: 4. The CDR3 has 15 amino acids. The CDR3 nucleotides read TGTGCCAGCAGTTCGACTAGCGGGAGGTCGGAGACCCAGTACTTC. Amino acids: CASSSTSGRSETQYF.

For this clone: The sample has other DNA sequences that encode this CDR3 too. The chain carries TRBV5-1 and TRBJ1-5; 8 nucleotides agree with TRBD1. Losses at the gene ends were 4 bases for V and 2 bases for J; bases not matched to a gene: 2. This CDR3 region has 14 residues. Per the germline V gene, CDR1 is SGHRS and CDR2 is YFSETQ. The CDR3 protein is CASSPGQGNQPQHF. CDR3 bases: TGCGCCAGCAGCCCGGGACAGGGCAATCAGCCCCAGCATTTT. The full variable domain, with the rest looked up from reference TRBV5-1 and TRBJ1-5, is KAGVTQTPRYLIKTRGQQVTLSCSPISGHRSVSWYQQTPGQGLQFLFEYFSETQRNKGNFPGRFSGRQFSNSRSEMNVSTLELGDSALYLCASSPGQGNQPQHFGDGTRLSIL.

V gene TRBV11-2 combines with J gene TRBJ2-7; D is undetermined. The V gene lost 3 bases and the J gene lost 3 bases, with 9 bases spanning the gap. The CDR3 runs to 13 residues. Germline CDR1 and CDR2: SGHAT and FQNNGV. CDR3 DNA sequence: TGTGCCAGCAGCTTCCTTAGAGGCTACGAGCAGTACTTC. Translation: CASSFLRGYEQYF.

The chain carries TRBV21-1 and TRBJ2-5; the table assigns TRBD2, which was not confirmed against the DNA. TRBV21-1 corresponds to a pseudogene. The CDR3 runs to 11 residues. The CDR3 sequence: CASRGAETQYF. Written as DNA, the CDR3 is TGTGCCAGCAGAGGAGCAGAGACCCAGTACTTC.

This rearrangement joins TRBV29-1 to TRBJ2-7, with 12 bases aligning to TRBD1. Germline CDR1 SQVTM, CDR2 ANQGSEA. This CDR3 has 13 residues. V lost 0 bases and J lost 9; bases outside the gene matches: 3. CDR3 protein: CSVEEGTGGGQYF. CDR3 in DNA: TGCAGCGTTGAAGAAGGGACAGGGGGCGGGCAGTACTTC.

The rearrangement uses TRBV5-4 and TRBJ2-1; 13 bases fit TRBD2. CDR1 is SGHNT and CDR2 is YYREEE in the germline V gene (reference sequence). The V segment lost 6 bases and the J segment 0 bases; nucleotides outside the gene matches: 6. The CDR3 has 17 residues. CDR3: CASMGLAGPSSYNEQFF. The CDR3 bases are TGTGCCAGCATGGGACTAGCGGGACCTAGCTCCTACAATGAGCAGTTCTTC. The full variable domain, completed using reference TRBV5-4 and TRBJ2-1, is ETGVTQSPTHLIKTRGQQVTLRCSSQSGHNTVSWYQQALGQGPQFIFQYYREEENGRGNFPPRFSGLQFPNYSSELNVNALELDDSALYLCASMGLAGPSSYNEQFFGPGTRLTVL.

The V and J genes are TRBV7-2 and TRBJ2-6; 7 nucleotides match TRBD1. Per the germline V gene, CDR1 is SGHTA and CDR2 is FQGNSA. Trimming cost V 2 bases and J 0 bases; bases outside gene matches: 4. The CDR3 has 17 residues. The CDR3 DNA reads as TGTGCCAGCAGCTTAAGGGGGCCCTACTCTGGGGCCAACGTCCTGACTTTC. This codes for CASSLRGPYSGANVLTF.

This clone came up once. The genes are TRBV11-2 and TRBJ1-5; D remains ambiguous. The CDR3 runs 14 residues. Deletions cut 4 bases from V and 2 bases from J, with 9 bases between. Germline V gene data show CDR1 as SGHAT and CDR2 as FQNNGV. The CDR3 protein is CASSSEVGNQPQHF. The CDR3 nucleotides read TGTGCCAGCAGCTCCGAGGTTGGCAATCAGCCCCAGCATTTT.

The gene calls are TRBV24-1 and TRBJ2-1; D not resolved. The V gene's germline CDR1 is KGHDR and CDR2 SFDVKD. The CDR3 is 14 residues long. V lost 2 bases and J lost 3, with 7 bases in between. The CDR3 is CATSDSSIYNEQFF. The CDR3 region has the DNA TGTGCCACCAGTGATTCCAGTATCTACAATGAGCAGTTCTTC.

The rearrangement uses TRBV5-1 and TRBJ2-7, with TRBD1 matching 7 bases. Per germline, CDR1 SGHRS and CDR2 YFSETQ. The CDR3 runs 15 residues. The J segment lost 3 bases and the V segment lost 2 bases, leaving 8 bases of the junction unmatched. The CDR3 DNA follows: TGCGCCAGCAGCTTAGGATCGGGACAGCTCTACGAGCAGTACTTC. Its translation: CASSLGSGQLYEQYF.

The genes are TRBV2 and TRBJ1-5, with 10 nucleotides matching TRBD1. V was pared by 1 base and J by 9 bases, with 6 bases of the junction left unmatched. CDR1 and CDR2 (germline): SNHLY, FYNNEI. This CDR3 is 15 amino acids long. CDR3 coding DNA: TGTGCCAGCAGTGAAGACAGACAGGGGGCAGGGCCCCAGCATTTT. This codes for CASSEDRQGAGPQHF.

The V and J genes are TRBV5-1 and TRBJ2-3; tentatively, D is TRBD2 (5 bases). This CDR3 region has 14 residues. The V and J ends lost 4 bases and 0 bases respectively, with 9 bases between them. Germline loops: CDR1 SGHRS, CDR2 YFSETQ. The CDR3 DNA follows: TGCGCCAGCAGCCACCCGGGAAGCACAGATACGCAGTATTTT. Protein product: CASSHPGSTDTQYF.

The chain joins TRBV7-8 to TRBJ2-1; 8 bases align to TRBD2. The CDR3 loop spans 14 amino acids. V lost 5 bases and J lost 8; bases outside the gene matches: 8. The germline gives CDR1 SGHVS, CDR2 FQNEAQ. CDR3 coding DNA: TGTGCCAGCAGCCCGGGAGGGCCCCGGGATGAGCAGTTCTTC. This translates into CASSPGGPRDEQFF.

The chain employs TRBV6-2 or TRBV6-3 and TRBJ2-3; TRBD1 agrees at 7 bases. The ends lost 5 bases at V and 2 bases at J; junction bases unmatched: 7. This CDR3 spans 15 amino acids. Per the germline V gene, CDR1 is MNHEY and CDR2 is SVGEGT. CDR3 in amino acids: CASSHTGQVTDTQYF. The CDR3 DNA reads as TGTGCCAGCAGTCACACCGGACAGGTCACAGATACGCAGTATTTT.

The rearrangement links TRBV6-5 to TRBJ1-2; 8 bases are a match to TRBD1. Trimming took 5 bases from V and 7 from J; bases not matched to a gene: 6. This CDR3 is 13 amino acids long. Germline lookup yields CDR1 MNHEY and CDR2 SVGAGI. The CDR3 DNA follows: TGTGCCAGCAGTACCCTCCAGGGGGCTGGCTACACCTTC. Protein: CASSTLQGAGYTF.

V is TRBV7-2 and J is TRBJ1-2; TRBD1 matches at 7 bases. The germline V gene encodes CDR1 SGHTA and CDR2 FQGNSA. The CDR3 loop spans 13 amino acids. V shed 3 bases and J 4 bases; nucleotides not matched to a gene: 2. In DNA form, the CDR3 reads TGTGCCAGCAGCTTGGGACAGAGCTATGGCTACACCTTC. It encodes CASSLGQSYGYTF.

The CDR3 reads CASSATDIIKHF. CDR3 sequence (DNA): TGTGCCAGCAGCGCGACGGACATTATCAAGCATTTT. The genes are TRBV7-9 and TRBJ1-5; tentative D call: TRBD1 (5 bases). Deletions cut 5 bases from V and 14 bases from J, with 16 bases between. Germline CDR1 SEHNR, CDR2 FQNEAQ (reference sequence). The CDR3 totals 12 residues.

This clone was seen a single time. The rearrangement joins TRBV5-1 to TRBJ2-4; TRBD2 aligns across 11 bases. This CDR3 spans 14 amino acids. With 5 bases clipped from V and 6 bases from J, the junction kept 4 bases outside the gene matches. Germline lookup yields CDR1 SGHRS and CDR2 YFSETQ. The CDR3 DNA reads TGCGCCAGCAGTTTCGGACTAGCGGGAAACATTCAGTACTTC. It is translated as CASSFGLAGNIQYF.

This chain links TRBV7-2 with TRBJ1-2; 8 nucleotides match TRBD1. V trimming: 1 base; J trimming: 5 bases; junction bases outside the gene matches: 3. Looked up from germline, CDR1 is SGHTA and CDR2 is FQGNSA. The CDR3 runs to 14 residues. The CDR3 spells CASSLDRGMYGYTF. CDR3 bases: TGTGCCAGCAGCTTAGACAGGGGGATGTATGGCTACACCTTC.

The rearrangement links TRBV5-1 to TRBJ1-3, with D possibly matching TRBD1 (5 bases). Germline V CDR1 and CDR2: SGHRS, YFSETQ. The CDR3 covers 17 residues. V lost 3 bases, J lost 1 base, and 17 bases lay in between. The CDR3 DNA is TGCGCCAGCAGCTCAGGGTTGCTGGGAGGGTCTGGAAACACCATATATTTT. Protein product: CASSSGLLGGSGNTIYF.

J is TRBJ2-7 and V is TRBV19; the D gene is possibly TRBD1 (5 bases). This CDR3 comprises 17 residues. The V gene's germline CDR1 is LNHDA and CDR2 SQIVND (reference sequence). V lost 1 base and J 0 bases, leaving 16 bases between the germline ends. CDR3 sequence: CASSIAGSRTSSYEQYF. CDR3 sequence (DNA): TGTGCCAGTAGTATAGCAGGCAGTAGGACAAGCTCCTACGAGCAGTACTTC.

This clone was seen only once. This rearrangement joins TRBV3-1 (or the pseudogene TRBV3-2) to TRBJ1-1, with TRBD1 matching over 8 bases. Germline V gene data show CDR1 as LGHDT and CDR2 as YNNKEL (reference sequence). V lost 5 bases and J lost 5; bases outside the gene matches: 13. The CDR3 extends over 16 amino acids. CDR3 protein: CASSVQFGQGRTEAFF. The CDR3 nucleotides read TGTGCCAGCAGCGTCCAATTCGGACAGGGAAGAACTGAAGCTTTCTTT.

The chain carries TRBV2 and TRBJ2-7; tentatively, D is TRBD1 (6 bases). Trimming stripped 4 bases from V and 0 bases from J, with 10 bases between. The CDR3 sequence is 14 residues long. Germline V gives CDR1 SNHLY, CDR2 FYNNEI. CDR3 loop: CASSVDRSSYEQYF. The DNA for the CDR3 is TGTGCCAGCAGTGTCGACAGGAGCTCCTACGAGCAGTACTTC. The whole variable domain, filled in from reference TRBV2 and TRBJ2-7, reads EPEVTQTPSHQVTQMGQEVILRCVPISNHLYFYWYRQILGQKVEFLVSFYNNEISEKSEIFDDQFSVERPDGSNFTLKIRSTKLEDSAMYFCASSVDRSSYEQYFGPGTRLTVT.

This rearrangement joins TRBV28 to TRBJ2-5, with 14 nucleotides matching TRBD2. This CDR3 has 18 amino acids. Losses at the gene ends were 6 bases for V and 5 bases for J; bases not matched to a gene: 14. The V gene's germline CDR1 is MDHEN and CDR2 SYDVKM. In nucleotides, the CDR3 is TGTGCCAGCAGCAGAGGGAGACTAGCGGGAGGGCGGGGCGAGACCCAGTACTTC. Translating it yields CASSRGRLAGGRGETQYF.

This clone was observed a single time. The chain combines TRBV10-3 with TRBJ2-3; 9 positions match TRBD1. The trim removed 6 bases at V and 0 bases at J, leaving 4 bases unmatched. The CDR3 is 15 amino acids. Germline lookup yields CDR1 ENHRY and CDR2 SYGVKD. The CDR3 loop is CAISTGTGSTDTQYF. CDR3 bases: TGTGCCATCAGCACCGGGACAGGGAGCACAGATACGCAGTATTTT.

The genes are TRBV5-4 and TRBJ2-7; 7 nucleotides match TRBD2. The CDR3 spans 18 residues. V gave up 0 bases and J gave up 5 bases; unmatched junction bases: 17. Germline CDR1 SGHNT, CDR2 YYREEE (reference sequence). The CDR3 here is CASSLDRRGGSSIDEQYF. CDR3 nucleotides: TGTGCCAGCAGCTTGGACCGCCGGGGCGGGAGTTCGATTGACGAGCAGTACTTC. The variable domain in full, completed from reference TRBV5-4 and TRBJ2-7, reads ETGVTQSPTHLIKTRGQQVTLRCSSQSGHNTVSWYQQALGQGPQFIFQYYREEENGRGNFPPRFSGLQFPNYSSELNVNALELDDSALYLCASSLDRRGGSSIDEQYFGPGTRLTVT.

The CDR3 region is CASRRSGGGMETQYF. In nucleotides, the CDR3 is TGCGCCAGCAGAAGGTCCGGGGGAGGGATGGAGACCCAGTACTTC. The V and J genes are TRBV5-1 and TRBJ2-5; 7 bases map to TRBD2. V was pared by 5 bases and J by 5 bases, with 12 bases of the junction left unmatched. CDR3 length equals 15 residues. Germline-derived CDR1 and CDR2 are SGHRS and YFSETQ. The full variable domain, rest sourced from reference TRBV5-1 and TRBJ2-5, is KAGVTQTPRYLIKTRGQQVTLSCSPISGHRSVSWYQQTPGQGLQFLFEYFSETQRNKGNFPGRFSGRQFSNSRSEMNVSTLELGDSALYLCASRRSGGGMETQYFGPGTRLLVL.

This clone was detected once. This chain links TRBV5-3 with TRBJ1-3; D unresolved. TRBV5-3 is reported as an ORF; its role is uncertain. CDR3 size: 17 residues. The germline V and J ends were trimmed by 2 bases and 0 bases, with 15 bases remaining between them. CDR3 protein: CARSLVGRYNSGNTIYF. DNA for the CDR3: TGTGCCAGAAGCTTAGTTGGCCGATACAACTCTGGAAACACCATATATTTT.

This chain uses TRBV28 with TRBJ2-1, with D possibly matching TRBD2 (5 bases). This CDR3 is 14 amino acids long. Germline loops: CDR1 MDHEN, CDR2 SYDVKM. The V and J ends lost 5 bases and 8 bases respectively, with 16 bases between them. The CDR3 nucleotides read TGTGCCAGCAGTGAAGGGCGGGCGGGCGATGAGCAGTTCTTC. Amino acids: CASSEGRAGDEQFF.

DNA for the CDR3: TGTGCCAGCAGTATAGACAGTAGCTCTGGAAACACCATATATTTT. Translated: CASSIDSSSGNTIYF. The chain combines TRBV6-5 with TRBJ1-3; possibly TRBD1 for D (5 bases). The germline CDR1 and CDR2 sequences are MNHEY and SVGAGI. The CDR3 contains 15 residues. V was trimmed by 5 bases and J by 0 bases, leaving 11 bases between them.